The 5 T cell receptor beta chains below were found in one sample sequenced in a study of graft-versus-host responses after intestinal transplantation. Which antigens these TCRs recognize remains unknown. Assay used: immunoSEQ multiplex PCR; TCRdb lists only in-frame clones, some missing. The top ten clones hold 3.5% to 5% of a sample with 73,000 or so clones, around 91% of them seen once. Sample: unstimulated CD8+ T cells sorted from spleen or lymph node cells, taken before transplant. These receptors all stem from a human donor who was the organ donor for an intestinal transplant.

This chain connects TRBV4-2 to TRBJ1-6; 9 nucleotides agree with TRBD1. The CDR3 sequence is 15 residues long. CDR1 LGHNA and CDR2 YNFKEQ come from the germline V gene. V lost 3 bases to trimming and J lost 12 bases; unmatched junction nucleotides: 9. CDR3 residues: CASSQGDRGDRPLHF. For the CDR3, the DNA is TGTGCCAGCAGCCAGGGCGACAGGGGGGACAGACCCCTCCACTTT.

This clone showed up just once. This chain joins TRBV28 and TRBJ2-3; 8 bases are shared with TRBD2. The CDR3 length is 15 residues. Per the germline V gene, CDR1 is MDHEN and CDR2 is SYDVKM. V trimming: 10 bases; J trimming: 0 bases; junction bases outside the gene matches: 9. CDR3 in DNA: TGTGCCATCTGGACTAGCCCCTTGAGCACAGATACGCAGTATTTT. Translated: CAIWTSPLSTDTQYF. Full variable domain (outside the CDR3, taken from reference TRBV28 and TRBJ2-3): DVKVTQSSRYLVKRTGEKVFLECVQDMDHENMFWYRQDPGLGLRLIYFSYDVKMKEKGDIPEGYSVSREKKERFSLILESASTNQTSMYLCAIWTSPLSTDTQYFGPGTRLTVL.

The rearrangement links TRBV21-1 to TRBJ1-5; the table's TRBD1 call for D was not verified on the DNA. TRBV21-1 is termed a pseudogene. CDR3 length equals 16 residues. CDR3 residues: CASSKARQPINQPQHF. CDR3 nucleotide sequence: TGTGCCAGCAGCAAAGCGCGACAGCCCATCAATCAGCCCCAGCATTTT.

The genes are TRBV5-6 and TRBJ2-1; unclear D gene. This CDR3 has 15 amino acids. With 1 base removed from V and 0 bases from J, the gap between germline ends came to 8 bases. Per germline, CDR1 SGHDT and CDR2 YYEEEE. CDR3 loop: CASSLSELSYNEQFF. CDR3 sequence (DNA): TGTGCCAGCAGCTTGTCGGAGCTCTCCTACAATGAGCAGTTCTTC. The full variable domain, its missing parts supplied by reference TRBV5-6 and TRBJ2-1, is DAGVTQSPTHLIKTRGQQVTLRCSPKSGHDTVSWYQQALGQGPQFIFQYYEEEERQRGNFPDRFSGHQFPNYSSELNVNALLLGDSALYLCASSLSELSYNEQFFGPGTRLTVL.

CDR3 nucleotides: TGCGCCAGCAGCCAAGATGCCCAGGGGTTGAGCGAGCAGTACGTC. This gives the protein CASSQDAQGLSEQYV. This chain connects TRBV4-3 to TRBJ2-7, with D tentatively TRBD1 (6 bases). The CDR3 runs 15 residues. V was shortened by 0 bases and J by 6 bases, with 15 bases between the two germline ends. The germline V gene has CDR1 LGHNA and CDR2 YSLEER.